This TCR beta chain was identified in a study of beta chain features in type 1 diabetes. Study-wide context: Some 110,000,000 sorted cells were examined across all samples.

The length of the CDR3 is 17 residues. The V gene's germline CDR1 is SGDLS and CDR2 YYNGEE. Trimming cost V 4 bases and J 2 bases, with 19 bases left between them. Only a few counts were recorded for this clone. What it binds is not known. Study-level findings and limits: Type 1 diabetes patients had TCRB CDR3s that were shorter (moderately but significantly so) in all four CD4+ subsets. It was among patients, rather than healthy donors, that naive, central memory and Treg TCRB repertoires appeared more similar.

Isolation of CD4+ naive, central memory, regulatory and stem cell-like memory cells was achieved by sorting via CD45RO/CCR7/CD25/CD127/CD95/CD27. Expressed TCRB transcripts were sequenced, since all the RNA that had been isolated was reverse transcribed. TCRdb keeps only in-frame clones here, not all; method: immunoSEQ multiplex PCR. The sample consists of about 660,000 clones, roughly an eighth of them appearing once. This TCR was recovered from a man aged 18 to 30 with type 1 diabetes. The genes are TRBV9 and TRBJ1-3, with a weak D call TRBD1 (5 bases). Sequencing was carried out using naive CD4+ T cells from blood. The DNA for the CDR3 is TGTGCCAGCAGCCCGGAATCGGGGGTAAGGCCTGGAAACACCATATATTTT. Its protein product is CASSPESGVRPGNTIYF.